The clone carrying this TCR beta chain was seen more than once but under ten times. What it recognizes is unknown. V was pared by 9 bases and J by 0 bases, with 14 bases between. The germline gives CDR1 LNHDA, CDR2 SQIVND (reference sequence). This CDR3 has 14 residues. These data belong to a study of CD8+ T cells in alopecia areata. Study-level points and caveats: Alopecia totalis/universalis scalp especially showed more expanded CD8+ clones than normal scalp. Alphabeta T cells residing in normal skin are also sequenced in scalp samples.

Once RNA had been extracted, it was reverse transcribed into cDNA to act as the sequencing template. Using immunoSEQ multiplex PCR, the repertoire was profiled, and TCRdb retains in-frame clones only, with some absent. Among 150,000 or so clones, 87% were seen once, and the ten largest hold about 16%. Specimens obtained from alopecia areata patients comprised lesional scalp punch biopsies and peripheral blood. The V gene is TRBV19, the J gene TRBJ1-1; TRBD1 might be the D (5 bases). The receptor's source is a human donor with alopecia areata. The source material was CD8+ T cells sorted from blood, sampled at week 0. The CDR3 bases are TGTGCCAGCCAATTCGGGGCTATGAACACTGAAGCTTTCTTT. This encodes CASQFGAMNTEAFF.